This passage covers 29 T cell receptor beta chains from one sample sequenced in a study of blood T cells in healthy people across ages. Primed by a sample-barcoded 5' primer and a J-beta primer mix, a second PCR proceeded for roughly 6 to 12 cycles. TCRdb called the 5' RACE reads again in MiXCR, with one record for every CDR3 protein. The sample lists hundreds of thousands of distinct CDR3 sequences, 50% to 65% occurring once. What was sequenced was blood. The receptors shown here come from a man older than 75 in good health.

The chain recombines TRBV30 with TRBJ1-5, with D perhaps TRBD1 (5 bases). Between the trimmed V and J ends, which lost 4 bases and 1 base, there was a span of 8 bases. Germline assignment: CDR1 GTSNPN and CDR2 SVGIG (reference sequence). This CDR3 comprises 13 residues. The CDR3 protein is CAWTGTSNQPQHF. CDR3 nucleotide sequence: TGTGCCTGGACGGGGACGAGCAATCAGCCCCAGCATTTT.

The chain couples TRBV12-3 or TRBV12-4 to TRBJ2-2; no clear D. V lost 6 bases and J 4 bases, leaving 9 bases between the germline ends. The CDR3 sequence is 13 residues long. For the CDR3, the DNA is TGTGCCAGCAGCCTAACCCTCACCGGGGAGCTGTTTTTT. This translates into CASSLTLTGELFF.

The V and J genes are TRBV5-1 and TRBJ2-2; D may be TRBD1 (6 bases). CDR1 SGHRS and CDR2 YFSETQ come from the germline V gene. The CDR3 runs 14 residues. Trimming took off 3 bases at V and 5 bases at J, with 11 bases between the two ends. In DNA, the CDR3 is TGCGCCAGCAGCTCCGGGACACAGACCGGGGAGCTGTTTTTT. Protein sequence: CASSSGTQTGELFF.

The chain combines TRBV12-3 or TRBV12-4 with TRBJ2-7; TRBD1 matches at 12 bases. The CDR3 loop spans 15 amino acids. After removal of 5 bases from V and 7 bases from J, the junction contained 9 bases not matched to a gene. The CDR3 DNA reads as TGTGCCAGCAGTCCCGAGGGACAGGGGGCGCGTGAGCAGTACTTC. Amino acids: CASSPEGQGAREQYF.

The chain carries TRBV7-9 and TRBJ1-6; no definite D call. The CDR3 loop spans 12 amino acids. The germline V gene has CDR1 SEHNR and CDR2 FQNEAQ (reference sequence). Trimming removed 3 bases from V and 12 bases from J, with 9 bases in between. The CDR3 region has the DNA TGTGCCAGCAGCTTCCCTACCGAACCCCTCCACTTT. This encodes CASSFPTEPLHF.

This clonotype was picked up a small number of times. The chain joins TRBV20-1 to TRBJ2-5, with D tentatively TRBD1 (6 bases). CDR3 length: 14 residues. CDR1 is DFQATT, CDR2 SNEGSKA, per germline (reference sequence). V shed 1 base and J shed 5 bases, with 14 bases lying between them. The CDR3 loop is CSARGGTGSETQYF. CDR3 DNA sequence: TGCAGTGCTAGAGGGGGAACAGGGAGTGAGACCCAGTACTTC.

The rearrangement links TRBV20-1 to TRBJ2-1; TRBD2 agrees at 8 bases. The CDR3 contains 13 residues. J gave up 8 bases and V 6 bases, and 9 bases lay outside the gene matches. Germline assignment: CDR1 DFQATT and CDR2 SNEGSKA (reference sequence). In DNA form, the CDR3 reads TGCAGTGCGGAACTAGCGGTGGGGGATGAGCAGTTCTTC. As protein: CSAELAVGDEQFF.

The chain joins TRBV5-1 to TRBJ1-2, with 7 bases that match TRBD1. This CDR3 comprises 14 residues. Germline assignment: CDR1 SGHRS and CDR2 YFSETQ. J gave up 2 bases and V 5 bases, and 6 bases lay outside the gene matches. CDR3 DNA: TGCGCCAGCAGGCCGGGACAGCAAAACTATGGCTACACCTTC. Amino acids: CASRPGQQNYGYTF.

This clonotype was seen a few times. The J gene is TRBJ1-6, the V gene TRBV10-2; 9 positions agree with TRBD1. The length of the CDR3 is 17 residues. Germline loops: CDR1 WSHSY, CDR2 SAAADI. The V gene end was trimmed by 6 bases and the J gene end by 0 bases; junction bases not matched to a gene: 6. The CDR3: CASSLTGQGSYNSPLHF. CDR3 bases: TGCGCCAGCAGCTTGACGGGACAGGGCTCCTATAATTCACCCCTCCACTTT.

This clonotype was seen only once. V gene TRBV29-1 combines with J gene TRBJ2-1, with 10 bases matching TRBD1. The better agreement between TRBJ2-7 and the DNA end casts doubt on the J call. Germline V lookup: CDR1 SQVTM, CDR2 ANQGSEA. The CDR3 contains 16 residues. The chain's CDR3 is CSVSPGQGPAYNEQYF. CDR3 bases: TGCAGCGTTTCCCCGGGACAGGGGCCAGCCTACAATGAGCAGTACTTC.

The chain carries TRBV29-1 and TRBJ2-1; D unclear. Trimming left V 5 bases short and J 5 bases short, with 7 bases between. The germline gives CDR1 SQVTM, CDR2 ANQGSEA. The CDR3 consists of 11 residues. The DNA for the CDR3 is TGCAGCGTTCCCAGTCACAATGAGCAGTTCTTC. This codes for CSVPSHNEQFF.

The CDR3 loop is CASSETTGYAYF. CDR3 bases: TGTGCCAGCAGTGAGACTACGGGATACGCGTATTTT. The gene calls are TRBV6-5 and TRBJ2-3; tentatively, D is TRBD2 (5 bases). V was pared by 5 bases and J by 14 bases, with 17 bases between. Germline loops: CDR1 MNHEY, CDR2 SVGAGI. The CDR3 covers 12 residues.

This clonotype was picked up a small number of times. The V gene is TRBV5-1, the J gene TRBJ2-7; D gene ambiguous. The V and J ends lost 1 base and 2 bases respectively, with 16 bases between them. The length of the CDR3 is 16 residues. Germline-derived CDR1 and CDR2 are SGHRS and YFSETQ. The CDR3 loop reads CASSLPQLLTPYEQYF. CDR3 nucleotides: TGCGCCAGCAGCTTGCCCCAGCTGCTGACTCCCTACGAGCAGTACTTC.

The CDR3 coding sequence is TGTGCCAGCAGCTTCCCTCGGGGCTCCTACAATGAGCAGTTCTTC. Translation gives CASSFPRGSYNEQFF. The rearrangement links TRBV7-8 to TRBJ2-1; weak D call: TRBD2 (5 bases). Trimming shortened V by 3 bases and J by 0 bases, and 9 bases separated the two germline ends. The V gene's germline CDR1 is SGHVS and CDR2 FQNEAQ. The CDR3 has 15 amino acids.

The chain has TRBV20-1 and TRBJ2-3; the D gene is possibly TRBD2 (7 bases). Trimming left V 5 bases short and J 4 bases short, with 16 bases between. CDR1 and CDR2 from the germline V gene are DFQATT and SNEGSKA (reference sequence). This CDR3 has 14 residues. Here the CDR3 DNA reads TGCAGTGCTGGGGGGGCAGAATGGTCAGATACGCAGTATTTT. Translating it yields CSAGGAEWSDTQYF.

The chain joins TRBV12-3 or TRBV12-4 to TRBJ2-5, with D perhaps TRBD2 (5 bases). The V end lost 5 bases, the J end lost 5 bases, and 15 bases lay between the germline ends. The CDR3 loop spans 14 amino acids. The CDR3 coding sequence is TGTGCCAGCAGTCGGACTGGTGCTGCGGAGACCCAGTACTTC. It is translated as CASSRTGAAETQYF.

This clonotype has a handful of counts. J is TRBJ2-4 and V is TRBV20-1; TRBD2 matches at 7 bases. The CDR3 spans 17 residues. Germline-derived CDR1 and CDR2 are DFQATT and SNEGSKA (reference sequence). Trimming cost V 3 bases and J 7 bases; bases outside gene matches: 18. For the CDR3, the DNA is TGCAGTGCTAGCCCCTCGTGGGCAGCGGGAAGTCGGAACATTCAGTACTTC. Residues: CSASPSWAAGSRNIQYF.

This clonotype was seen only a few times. Here the CDR3 DNA reads TGTGCCAGCAGCCTCACAGGGGGGTCCCCAGATACGCAGTATTTT. This sequence encodes CASSLTGGSPDTQYF. The V gene is TRBV6-5, the J gene TRBJ2-3; TRBD1 matches at 8 bases. This CDR3 has 15 residues. Per germline, CDR1 MNHEY and CDR2 SVGAGI. V gave up 6 bases and J gave up 4 bases; unmatched junction bases: 9.

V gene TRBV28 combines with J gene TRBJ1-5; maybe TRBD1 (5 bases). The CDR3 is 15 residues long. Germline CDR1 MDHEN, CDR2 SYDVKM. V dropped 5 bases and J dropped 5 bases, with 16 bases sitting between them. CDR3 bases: TGTGCCAGCAGTACCTTTTATCAGGGTTATCAGCCCCAGCATTTT. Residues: CASSTFYQGYQPQHF.

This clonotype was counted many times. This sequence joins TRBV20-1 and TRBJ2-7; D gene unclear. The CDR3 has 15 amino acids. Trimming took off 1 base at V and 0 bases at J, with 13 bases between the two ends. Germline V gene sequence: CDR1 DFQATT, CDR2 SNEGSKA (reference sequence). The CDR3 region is CSARVGQASSYEQYF. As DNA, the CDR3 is TGCAGTGCTAGAGTTGGCCAGGCGAGCTCCTACGAGCAGTACTTC.

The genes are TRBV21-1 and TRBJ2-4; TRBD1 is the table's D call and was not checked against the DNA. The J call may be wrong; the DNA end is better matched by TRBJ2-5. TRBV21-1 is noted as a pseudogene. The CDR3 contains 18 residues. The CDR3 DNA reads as TGTGCCAGCACCCAAAGTCCCCCCACGACAGGCCCCCAAGAGACCCAGTACTTC. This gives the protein CASTQSPPTTGPQETQYF.

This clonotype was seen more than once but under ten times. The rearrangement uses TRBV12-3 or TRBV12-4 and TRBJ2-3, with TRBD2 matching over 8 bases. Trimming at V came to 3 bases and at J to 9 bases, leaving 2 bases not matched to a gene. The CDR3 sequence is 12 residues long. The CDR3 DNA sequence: TGTGCCAGCAGTTTTACGGGAGGGACGCAGTATTTT. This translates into CASSFTGGTQYF.

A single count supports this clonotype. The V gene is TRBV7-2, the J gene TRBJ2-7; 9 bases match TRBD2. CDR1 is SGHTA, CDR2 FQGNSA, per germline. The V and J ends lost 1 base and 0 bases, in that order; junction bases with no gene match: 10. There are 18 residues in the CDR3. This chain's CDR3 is CASSLEGASGISSYEQYF. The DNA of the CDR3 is TGTGCCAGCAGCTTAGAGGGGGCTAGCGGGATAAGCTCCTACGAGCAGTACTTC. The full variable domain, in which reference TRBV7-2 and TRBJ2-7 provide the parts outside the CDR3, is GAGVSQSPSNKVTEKGKDVELRCDPISGHTALYWYRQSLGQGLEFLIYFQGNSAPDKSGLPSDRFSAERTGGSVSTLTIQRTQQEDSAVYLCASSLEGASGISSYEQYFGPGTRLTVT.

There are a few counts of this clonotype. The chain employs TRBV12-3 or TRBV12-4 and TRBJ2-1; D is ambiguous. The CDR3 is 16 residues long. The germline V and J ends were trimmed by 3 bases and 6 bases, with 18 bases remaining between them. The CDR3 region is CASSLGGPWTTNEQFF. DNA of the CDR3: TGTGCCAGCAGTTTGGGTGGCCCTTGGACCACCAATGAGCAGTTCTTC.

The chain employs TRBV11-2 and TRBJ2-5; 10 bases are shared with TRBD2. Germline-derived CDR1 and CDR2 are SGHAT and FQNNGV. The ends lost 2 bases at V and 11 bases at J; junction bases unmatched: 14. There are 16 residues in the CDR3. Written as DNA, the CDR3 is TGTGCCAGCAGCTTAATACCGGGACTAGCGCTGGGGGAGCAGTACTTC. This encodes CASSLIPGLALGEQYF.

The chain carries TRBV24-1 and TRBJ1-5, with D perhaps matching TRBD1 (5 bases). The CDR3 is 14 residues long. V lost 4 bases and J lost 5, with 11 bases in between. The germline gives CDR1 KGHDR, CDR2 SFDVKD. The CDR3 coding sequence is TGTGCCACCAGTGAATCGGGGGGTGATCAGCCCCAGCATTTT. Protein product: CATSESGGDQPQHF.

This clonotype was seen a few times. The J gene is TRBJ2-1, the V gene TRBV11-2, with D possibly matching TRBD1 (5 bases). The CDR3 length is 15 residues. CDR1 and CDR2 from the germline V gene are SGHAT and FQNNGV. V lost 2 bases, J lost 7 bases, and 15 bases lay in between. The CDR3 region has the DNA TGTGCCAGCAGCTTAAGGGGATCTGGGGATAATGAGCAGTTCTTC. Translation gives CASSLRGSGDNEQFF.

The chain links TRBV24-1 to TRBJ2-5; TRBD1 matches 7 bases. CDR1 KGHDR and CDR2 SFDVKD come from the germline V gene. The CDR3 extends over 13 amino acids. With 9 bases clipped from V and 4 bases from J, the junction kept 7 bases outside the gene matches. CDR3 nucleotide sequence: TGTGCCACCTCAGGGGGTTCCAGAGAGACCCAGTACTTC. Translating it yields CATSGGSRETQYF.

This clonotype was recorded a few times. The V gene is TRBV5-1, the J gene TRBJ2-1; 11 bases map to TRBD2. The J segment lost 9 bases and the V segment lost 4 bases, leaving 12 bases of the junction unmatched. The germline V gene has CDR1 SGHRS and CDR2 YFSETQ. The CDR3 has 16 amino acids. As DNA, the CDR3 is TGCGCCAGCAGCATCACCATAGCGGGAGGGCCTAGTGAGCAGTTCTTC. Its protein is CASSITIAGGPSEQFF.